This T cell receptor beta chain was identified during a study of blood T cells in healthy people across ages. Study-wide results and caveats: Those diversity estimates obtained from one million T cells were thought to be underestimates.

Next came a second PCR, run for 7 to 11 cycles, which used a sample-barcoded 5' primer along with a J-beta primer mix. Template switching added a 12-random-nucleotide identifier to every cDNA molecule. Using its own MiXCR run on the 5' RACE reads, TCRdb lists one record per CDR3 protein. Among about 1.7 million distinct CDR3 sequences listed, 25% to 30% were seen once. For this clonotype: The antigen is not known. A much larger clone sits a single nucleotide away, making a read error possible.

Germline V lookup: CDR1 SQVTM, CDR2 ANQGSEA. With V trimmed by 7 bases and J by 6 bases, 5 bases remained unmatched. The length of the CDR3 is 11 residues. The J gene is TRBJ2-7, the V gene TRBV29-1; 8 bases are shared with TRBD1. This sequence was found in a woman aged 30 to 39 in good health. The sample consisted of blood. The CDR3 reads CSADRGGEQYV. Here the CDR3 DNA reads TGCAGCGCAGACAGGGGTGGCGAGCAGTACGTC.